The clone carrying this TCR beta chain turned up a few times. TCRdb passed the RT-PCR reads through MiXCR, listing each CDR3 protein once. The table records 920,000 or so distinct CDR3 sequences, more than 15% of them present only once. The data were taken from a study of patients and donors after allogeneic stem cell transplantation. The CDR3 length is 15 residues. Trimming cost V 8 bases and J 2 bases; bases outside gene matches: 11. Germline V gene lookup returns CDR1 SNHLY and CDR2 FYNNEI. The sample taken for sequencing was blood, either unsorted or a sorted T cell fraction (not recorded which). The clonotype was recovered from a human donor who was either an allogeneic HSCT recipient or a stem cell or donor lymphocyte infusion donor (not recorded which). It is not recorded whose cells these are; they may come from a transplant donor. The chain is built from TRBV2 and TRBJ1-2, with 7 bases lining up with TRBD1. CDR3 sequence: CASGSINRGNYGYTF. DNA for the CDR3: TGTGCCAGCGGGTCTATTAACAGGGGCAACTATGGCTACACCTTC. The variable domain in full, completed from reference TRBV2 and TRBJ1-2, reads EPEVTQTPSHQVTQMGQEVILRCVPISNHLYFYWYRQILGQKVEFLVSFYNNEISEKSEIFDDQFSVERPDGSNFTLKIRSTKLEDSAMYFCASGSINRGNYGYTFGSGTRLTVV.